This TCR beta chain stems from a study of T cell responses to AZD1222 COVID-19 vaccine. Germline assignment: CDR1 MNHEY and CDR2 SVGEGT. V was clipped by 6 bases and J by 0 bases, with 15 bases between them. This CDR3 is 16 amino acids long. The data were produced by immunoSEQ multiplex PCR, yet TCRdb's version contains in-frame clones alone and is incomplete. The sample lists about 98,000 clones, roughly 80% occurring once. The sample in question was peripheral blood, obtained on day 0 of AZD1222 vaccination. The J gene is TRBJ2-1, the V gene TRBV6-2 or TRBV6-3; maybe TRBD2 (6 bases). This TCR was recovered from an adult in good health. The CDR3 protein is CASSRDSSSSYNEQFF. The CDR3 DNA reads TGTGCCAGCAGCCGGGACTCTTCAAGCTCCTACAATGAGCAGTTCTTC.